One T cell receptor (beta chain) is described in this entry. Its antigen is undetermined. V gave up 3 bases and J gave up 5 bases; unmatched junction bases: 5. Germline loops: CDR1 KGHSH, CDR2 LQKENI. The CDR3 covers 15 residues. Assay used: immunoSEQ multiplex PCR; TCRdb lists only in-frame clones, some missing. The sample includes more than 2,000,000 clones, about 92% of them seen just once. These data come from a study of shared clonotypes between healthy human individuals. General study results and limits: Clonotypes not shared had lower generation probabilities than those common to all four donors. Rarefaction showed that sequencing of sorted subsets was incomplete (despite large depth).

The V gene is TRBV18, the J gene TRBJ2-1, with 9 bases identical to TRBD2. What was sequenced was naive CD4+ T cells sorted from blood. Subset: CD45RA+ positively selected. This TCR was sampled from a man aged 18 to 35 in good health. This CDR3 is CASSPQAGGHNEQFF. The CDR3 coding sequence is TGTGCCAGCTCACCTCAAGCGGGGGGACACAATGAGCAGTTCTTC.